Following are 3 T cell receptor beta chains from one sample sequenced in a study of blood T cell repertoires in COVID-19. Profiling relied on immunoSEQ multiplex PCR, and the TCRdb table lists in-frame clones only, not all of them. The sample yields 83,000 or so clones, almost 85% seen once. Sequencing input: peripheral blood. These receptors were obtained from a human donor in a cohort sampled during active COVID-19.

This clone was seen more than once but under ten times. The chain joins TRBV6-6 to TRBJ2-7, with 8 positions matching TRBD1. Trimming at V came to 6 bases and at J to 4 bases, leaving 8 bases not matched to a gene. The CDR3 contains 14 residues. The germline CDR1 and CDR2 sequences are MNHNY and SVGAGI (reference sequence). CDR3 protein: CASRTGQGLYEQYF. DNA for the CDR3: TGTGCCAGCAGGACTGGACAGGGTCTTTACGAGCAGTACTTC.

This chain joins TRBV19 and TRBJ2-1, with a tentative D call TRBD1 (8 bases). V lost 3 bases and J 8 bases, leaving 14 bases between the germline ends. Germline CDR1 LNHDA, CDR2 SQIVND (reference sequence). The CDR3 contains 14 residues. CDR3 amino acids: CASSIGTGGDEQFF. CDR3 in DNA: TGTGCCAGTAGTATCGGAACAGGGGGGGATGAGCAGTTCTTC.

V is TRBV19 and J is TRBJ1-6; 9 bases are a match to TRBD1. V was pared by 5 bases and J by 10 bases, with 6 bases of the junction left unmatched. The CDR3 has 14 residues. The V gene's germline CDR1 is LNHDA and CDR2 SQIVND (reference sequence). The CDR3 sequence: CASSPGQGSSPLHF. The CDR3, as DNA: TGTGCCAGTAGTCCGGGACAGGGCTCCTCACCCCTCCACTTT.